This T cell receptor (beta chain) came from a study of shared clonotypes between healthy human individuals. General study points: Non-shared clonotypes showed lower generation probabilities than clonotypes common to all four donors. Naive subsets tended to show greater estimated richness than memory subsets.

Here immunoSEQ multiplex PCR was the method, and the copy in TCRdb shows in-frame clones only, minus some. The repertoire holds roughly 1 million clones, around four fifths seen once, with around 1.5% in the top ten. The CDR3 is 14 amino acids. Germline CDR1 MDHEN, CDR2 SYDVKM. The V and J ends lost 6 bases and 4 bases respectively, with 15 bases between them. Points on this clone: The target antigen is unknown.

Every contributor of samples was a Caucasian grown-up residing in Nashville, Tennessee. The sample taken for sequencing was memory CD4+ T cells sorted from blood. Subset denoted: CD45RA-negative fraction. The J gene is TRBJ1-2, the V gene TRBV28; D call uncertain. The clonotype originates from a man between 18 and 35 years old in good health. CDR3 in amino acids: CASSSSGVSYGYTF. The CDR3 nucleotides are TGTGCCAGCAGCAGTTCGGGAGTATCCTATGGCTACACCTTC.